The 20 T cell receptor beta chains below come from one sample, sequenced in a study of OX40 agonist ivuxolimab in advanced cancers. The data were produced by immunoSEQ multiplex PCR, yet TCRdb's version contains in-frame clones alone and is incomplete. This sample has about 82,000 clones; around 85% occur once, and the top ten carry around 0.2%. The sequencing here drew on CD4+ or CD8+ T cells sorted from blood, taken in a trial of the OX40 agonist ivuxolimab. The receptors were gathered from an adult with an advanced solid tumor such as melanoma, head and neck, liver or kidney cancer.

The table lists this clone with a count of one. V usage is TRBV27 and J usage is TRBJ1-6; D call uncertain. The CDR3 contains 15 residues. With 6 bases removed from V and 5 bases from J, the gap between germline ends came to 14 bases. In germline, CDR1 is MNHEY, CDR2 SMNVEV (reference sequence). The CDR3 coding sequence is TGTGCCAGCAGCCGTCAAGGATGGGATAATTCACCCCTCCACTTT. Translation gives CASSRQGWDNSPLHF.

The gene calls are TRBV4-1 and TRBJ1-2; D is ambiguous. Looked up from germline, CDR1 is MGHRA and CDR2 is YSYEKL. The CDR3 is 17 residues long. Between the trimmed V and J ends, which lost 0 bases and 6 bases, there was a span of 20 bases. The CDR3 reads CASSQEEWVVTPHGYTF. CDR3 DNA sequence: TGCGCCAGCAGCCAAGAGGAATGGGTAGTTACCCCGCATGGCTACACCTTC.

The chain recombines TRBV14 with TRBJ2-5; D is perhaps TRBD2 (5 bases). Trimming cost V 5 bases and J 9 bases, with 10 bases left between them. Germline loops: CDR1 SGHDN, CDR2 FVKESK. CDR3 size: 11 residues. The CDR3 DNA follows: TGTGCCAGCAGCAAAGCGCGGGCCCAGTACTTC. It yields the protein CASSKARAQYF.

This sequence joins TRBV10-3 and TRBJ1-2, with 7 bases fitting TRBD1. The germline gives CDR1 ENHRY, CDR2 SYGVKD. V lost 4 bases to trimming and J lost 4 bases; unmatched junction nucleotides: 9. This CDR3 has 15 amino acids. The CDR3 nucleotides are TGTGCCATCAGTGGACGACAGGGCCCAAGCTATGGCTACACCTTC. This gives the protein CAISGRQGPSYGYTF.

CDR3 region: CASSAPGTSAYEQYF. CDR3 bases: TGTGCCAGCAGTGCCCCCGGGACTAGCGCCTACGAGCAGTACTTC. The chain links TRBV28 to TRBJ2-7; TRBD2 matches 10 bases. The CDR3 spans 15 residues. The trim removed 5 bases at V and 2 bases at J, leaving 6 bases unmatched. CDR1 is MDHEN, CDR2 SYDVKM, per germline.

The rearrangement joins TRBV6-1 to TRBJ1-2; TRBD1 is a possible D gene (6 bases). Deletions cut 7 bases from V and 7 bases from J, with 19 bases between. The CDR3 consists of 14 residues. Germline V gene sequence: CDR1 MNHNS, CDR2 SASEGT. The CDR3 here is CASNLVGAKGGYTF. The CDR3, as DNA: TGTGCCAGCAACCTCGTGGGGGCGAAGGGTGGCTACACCTTC.

The chain couples TRBV7-2 to TRBJ2-2; the match to TRBD2 covers 7 bases. This CDR3 is 15 amino acids long. Looked up from germline, CDR1 is SGHTA and CDR2 is FQGNSA. Unmatched junction bases numbered 8, after V lost 5 bases and J lost 5 bases. For the CDR3, the DNA is TGTGCCAGCAGCCGGACGGGGGGAACGACCGGGGAGCTGTTTTTT. This translates into CASSRTGGTTGELFF.

The rearrangement uses TRBV29-1 and TRBJ2-3; 9 nucleotides align to TRBD1. The CDR3 is 16 amino acids. Unmatched junction bases numbered 13, after V lost 8 bases and J lost 1 base. Germline CDR1 reads SQVTM; CDR2 reads ANQGSEA. CDR3 coding DNA: TGCAGCTCACAGAGTGGAAGGGACAGGGGCACAGATACGCAGTATTTT. Translation gives CSSQSGRDRGTDTQYF.

The rearrangement joins TRBV28 to TRBJ2-3; possibly TRBD1 or TRBD2 for D (7 bases each). The CDR3 covers 15 residues. The V gene's germline CDR1 is MDHEN and CDR2 SYDVKM. The V and J ends lost 6 bases and 0 bases respectively, with 13 bases between them. The CDR3 spells CASRPGGASTDTQYF. The CDR3 DNA sequence: TGTGCCAGCAGACCAGGGGGGGCTAGCACAGATACGCAGTATTTT.

This chain uses TRBV15 with TRBJ1-2; D might be TRBD1 (5 bases). The CDR3 extends over 14 amino acids. V lost 0 bases, J lost 6 bases, and 11 bases lay in between. The germline V gene encodes CDR1 LNHNV and CDR2 YYDKDF (reference sequence). CDR3 DNA sequence: TGTGCCACCAGCAGAGAGGTGGGAGGGGATGGCTACACCTTC. Amino acids: CATSREVGGDGYTF.

This clone was observed a handful of times. The gene calls are TRBV11-2 and TRBJ2-1; D may be TRBD2 (6 bases). The V and J ends lost 4 bases and 11 bases respectively, with 15 bases between them. Germline lookup yields CDR1 SGHAT and CDR2 FQNNGV. This CDR3 has 13 residues. CDR3 in DNA: TGTGCCAGCAGCTCCCCAAGGAGGGACCAGCAGTTCTTC. It translates to CASSSPRRDQQFF.

V gene TRBV7-3 combines with J gene TRBJ2-3; 8 bases are shared with TRBD2. Germline values: CDR1 SGHTA, CDR2 FQGTGA. The CDR3 covers 14 residues. Trimming cost V 0 bases and J 6 bases; bases outside gene matches: 2. This CDR3 reads CASSLTAGVDTQYF. The CDR3 DNA sequence: TGTGCCAGCAGCTTAACAGCGGGAGTGGATACGCAGTATTTT.

The chain combines TRBV6-5 with TRBJ1-4; D is possibly TRBD1 (6 bases). Germline CDR1 is MNHEY and CDR2 is SVGAGI. V was pared by 8 bases and J by 7 bases, with 20 bases between. The CDR3 runs 15 residues. DNA of the CDR3: TGTGCCAGCTCCAGAGTAGGGAGGGGGGGTGAAAAACTGTTTTTT. Residues: CASSRVGRGGEKLFF.

J is TRBJ2-7 and V is TRBV6-1; a possible D gene is TRBD1 (5 bases). V dropped 10 bases and J dropped 0 bases, with 13 bases sitting between them. CDR1 is MNHNS, CDR2 SASEGT, per germline. The CDR3 runs to 13 residues. The CDR3 coding sequence is TGTGCCACCGAAGGGGTCTTCTCCTACGAGCAGTACTTC. It yields the protein CATEGVFSYEQYF.

Concerning this clone: Within the sample, other DNA sequences also encode this same CDR3. The rearrangement uses TRBV20-1 and TRBJ2-2; D is uncertain. In germline, CDR1 is DFQATT, CDR2 SNEGSKA (reference sequence). This CDR3 has 11 residues. Trimming removed 6 bases at V and 2 bases at J, with 4 bases between. CDR3 sequence: CSARNTGELFF. CDR3 nucleotides: TGCAGTGCGCGTAACACCGGGGAGCTGTTTTTT.

The genes are TRBV19 and TRBJ1-5; the match to TRBD1 covers 9 bases. The CDR3 loop spans 15 amino acids. The junction had 8 bases not matched to a gene; V was cut back by 4 bases and J by 7 bases. Germline CDR1 reads LNHDA; CDR2 reads SQIVND (reference sequence). The CDR3 here is CASSTGTGRYQPQHF. The CDR3, as DNA: TGTGCCAGTAGTACAGGGACAGGGAGATACCAGCCCCAGCATTTT.

The V and J genes are TRBV9 and TRBJ1-5; no definite D call. V lost 0 bases and J 4 bases, leaving 11 bases between the germline ends. CDR1 is SGDLS, CDR2 YYNGEE, per germline. The CDR3 consists of 15 residues. Here the CDR3 DNA reads TGTGCCAGCAGCGTAGCTCCCGTCCTGAATCAGCCCCAGCATTTT. Residues: CASSVAPVLNQPQHF.

The chain employs TRBV7-2 and TRBJ2-3; D might be TRBD2 (6 bases). Per the germline V gene, CDR1 is SGHTA and CDR2 is FQGNSA. Trimming took 6 bases from V and 6 from J, leaving 10 bases between them. This CDR3 is built from 12 residues. The CDR3 nucleotides read TGTGCCAGCAGAACGGCGGGGGATACGCAGTATTTT. Translated, it gives CASRTAGDTQYF. Full variable domain (rest looked up from reference TRBV7-2 and TRBJ2-3): GAGVSQSPSNKVTEKGKDVELRCDPISGHTALYWYRQSLGQGLEFLIYFQGNSAPDKSGLPSDRFSAERTGGSVSTLTIQRTQQEDSAVYLCASRTAGDTQYFGPGTRLTVL.

This rearrangement joins TRBV5-1 to TRBJ1-4; D is uncertain. With 0 bases removed from V and 5 bases from J, the gap between germline ends came to 2 bases. There are 12 residues in the CDR3. CDR1 and CDR2 (germline): SGHRS, YFSETQ. The CDR3 coding sequence is TGCGCCAGCAGCTTGGGGAATGAAAAACTGTTTTTT. Translated: CASSLGNEKLFF.

The chain employs TRBV7-6 and TRBJ1-5; no clear D gene. V lost 1 base and J lost 2, with 6 bases in between. Germline values: CDR1 SGHVS, CDR2 FNYEAQ. There are 14 residues in the CDR3. CDR3 in amino acids: CASSLEVGNQPQHF. In DNA form, the CDR3 reads TGTGCCAGCAGCTTAGAGGTAGGCAATCAGCCCCAGCATTTT.